What follows are 22 T cell receptor beta chains derived from one specimen sequenced in a study of shared clonotypes between healthy human individuals. TCRdb's table, derived via immunoSEQ multiplex PCR, lists solely in-frame clones and lacks some. There are a few million clones in the sample; roughly 92% occur only once, and 0.37% lies in the top ten. The sample comprised naive CD4+ T cells from PBMCs. Subset: CD45RA+ positively selected. These receptors originate from a young man in good health. Some clones in this sample may be carry-over from other donors' samples.

This clone turned up a few times. This chain uses TRBV7-2 with TRBJ2-7, with D hard to call. This CDR3 is built from 10 residues. V lost 6 bases and J 4 bases, leaving 4 bases between the germline ends. Germline values: CDR1 SGHTA, CDR2 FQGNSA. For the CDR3, the DNA is TGTGCCAGCAGACATTACGAGCAGTACTTC. It specifies CASRHYEQYF.

The chain recombines TRBV10-3 with TRBJ2-3; 8 bases match TRBD2. The CDR3 has 14 amino acids. The V segment lost 6 bases and the J segment 0 bases; nucleotides outside the gene matches: 2. CDR1 is ENHRY, CDR2 SYGVKD, per germline. The CDR3 protein is CAIRASGSTDTQYF. The CDR3, as DNA: TGTGCCATCAGAGCTAGCGGGAGCACAGATACGCAGTATTTT.

A note on this clone: The same CDR3 also results from other DNA sequences found in this sample. The chain carries TRBV9 and TRBJ1-5; 8 bases are shared with TRBD1. V shed 3 bases, J shed 6 bases, and the junction held 5 bases outside the gene matches. The CDR3 totals 14 residues. The germline V gene has CDR1 SGDLS and CDR2 YYNGEE. This CDR3 reads CASSATGGSQPQHF. The CDR3 region has the DNA TGTGCCAGCAGCGCCACAGGGGGGAGTCAGCCCCAGCATTTT.

The V and J genes are TRBV6-6 and TRBJ2-7; D not resolved. Germline V gives CDR1 MNHNY, CDR2 SVGAGI (reference sequence). The CDR3 is 16 amino acids. Trimming pared 0 bases from V and 0 bases from J, leaving 12 bases between. CDR3 nucleotides: TGTGCCAGCAGTTACTCGCTCAGGACCAGCTCCTACGAGCAGTACTTC. Translated: CASSYSLRTSSYEQYF.

The chain couples TRBV2 to TRBJ2-1; 8 bases are a match to TRBD2. Germline CDR1 and CDR2: SNHLY and FYNNEI. J was trimmed by 4 bases and V by 10 bases; bases with no gene match: 3. This CDR3 comprises 12 residues. CDR3 in DNA: TGTGCCACGGGAGGGGAATACAATGAGCAGTTCTTC. It codes for CATGGEYNEQFF.

Regarding this clone: This specimen includes other DNA sequences encoding the same CDR3. The chain uses TRBV5-1 and TRBJ2-1; TRBD2 aligns across 11 bases. V lost 2 bases to trimming and J lost 5 bases; unmatched junction nucleotides: 3. Germline values: CDR1 SGHRS, CDR2 YFSETQ. This CDR3 spans 15 amino acids. The DNA of the CDR3 is TGCGCCAGCAGCTTAATAGCGGGGGGGAACAATGAGCAGTTCTTC. It is translated as CASSLIAGGNNEQFF. Together with reference TRBV5-1 and TRBJ2-1, the CDR3 gives the full variable domain: KAGVTQTPRYLIKTRGQQVTLSCSPISGHRSVSWYQQTPGQGLQFLFEYFSETQRNKGNFPGRFSGRQFSNSRSEMNVSTLELGDSALYLCASSLIAGGNNEQFFGPGTRLTVL.

The gene calls are TRBV27 and TRBJ2-3; TRBD2 aligns across 14 bases. The germline gives CDR1 MNHEY, CDR2 SMNVEV (reference sequence). V shed 7 bases and J 1 base; nucleotides not matched to a gene: 13. The CDR3 covers 19 residues. The CDR3 DNA reads as TGTGCCAGCACCAGCGTGGGACTAGCGGGAGTGGCGGGCACAGATACGCAGTATTTT. Protein: CASTSVGLAGVAGTDTQYF.

This chain links TRBV4-1 with TRBJ1-4, with 11 nucleotides matching TRBD1. CDR1 is MGHRA, CDR2 YSYEKL, per germline. V lost 2 bases to trimming and J lost 16 bases; unmatched junction nucleotides: 15. CDR3 size: 16 residues. The CDR3 here is CASSQRPIGGQGESFF. The CDR3, as DNA: TGCGCCAGCAGCCAACGTCCGATCGGGGGACAGGGGGAATCGTTTTTT.

This clone appeared once. The chain is built from TRBV18 and TRBJ2-2; D not resolved. V lost 5 bases to trimming and J lost 6 bases, with 4 bases between them. The CDR3 is made up of 11 amino acids. The V gene's germline CDR1 is KGHSH and CDR2 LQKENI. As DNA, the CDR3 is TGTGCCAGCTCATATCCCGGGGAGCTGTTTTTT. Residues: CASSYPGELFF.

The chain combines TRBV15 with TRBJ1-1; tentative D call: TRBD1 (6 bases). Deletions cut 0 bases from V and 3 bases from J, with 11 bases between. The germline CDR1 and CDR2 sequences are LNHNV and YYDKDF (reference sequence). The CDR3 sequence is 15 residues long. CDR3 in DNA: TGTGCCACCAGCAGAGAAACGGGGGCGTACACTGAAGCTTTCTTT. Translation: CATSRETGAYTEAFF. The variable domain in full, with the rest retrieved from reference TRBV15 and TRBJ1-1, is DAMVIQNPRYQVTQFGKPVTLSCSQTLNHNVMYWYQQKSSQAPKLLFHYYDKDFNNEADTPDNFQSRRPNTSFCFLDIRSPGLGDTAMYLCATSRETGAYTEAFFGQGTRLTVV.

This clone was counted once. This sequence joins TRBV11-3 and TRBJ2-5; 7 nucleotides line up with TRBD2. CDR1 and CDR2 (germline): SGHNT, YENEEA. CDR3 length: 17 residues. V shed 11 bases and J 4 bases; nucleotides not matched to a gene: 22. CDR3 bases: TGTGCCCGGGCTGGGCAAGTCGCGGGAGATATCGGAGAGACCCAGTACTTC. It encodes CARAGQVAGDIGETQYF.

The chain links TRBV9 to TRBJ2-5, with TRBD2 identical over 10 bases. The V gene end was trimmed by 6 bases and the J gene end by 4 bases; junction bases not matched to a gene: 9. CDR1 is SGDLS, CDR2 YYNGEE, per germline. The CDR3 sequence is 15 residues long. CDR3 sequence (DNA): TGTGCCAGCACCCGAGGGACTAGCGTAAGAGAGACCCAGTACTTC. This gives the protein CASTRGTSVRETQYF.

The rearrangement links TRBV7-3 to TRBJ2-7, with 8 positions matching TRBD2. V lost 5 bases, J lost 6 bases, and 15 bases stayed unmatched. CDR1 and CDR2 (germline): SGHTA, FQGTGA. CDR3 length equals 16 residues. DNA for the CDR3: TGTGCCAGCAGCCCACTGGGGTCGGGAGGGCCAGGCGAGCAGTACTTC. It specifies CASSPLGSGGPGEQYF.

Notes on this clone: The same CDR3 arises from other DNA sequences in this sample as well. The gene calls are TRBV7-9 and TRBJ2-3; unclear D gene. This CDR3 has 11 residues. The V end lost 5 bases, the J end lost 5 bases, and 5 bases lay between the germline ends. CDR1 and CDR2 (germline): SEHNR, FQNEAQ (reference sequence). The CDR3 region is CASSRGDTQYF. The CDR3 region has the DNA TGTGCCAGCAGCCGCGGAGATACGCAGTATTTT.

This clone was observed a single time. CDR3 sequence: CASSPPGHNEQFF. The CDR3 coding sequence is TGTGCCAGCTCACCCCCAGGACACAATGAGCAGTTCTTC. The chain uses TRBV18 and TRBJ2-1; D remains unclear. V dropped 3 bases and J dropped 5 bases, with 8 bases sitting between them. CDR1 and CDR2 (germline): KGHSH, LQKENI. CDR3 size: 13 residues. The complete variable domain, with remaining parts taken from reference TRBV18 and TRBJ2-1, reads NAGVMQNPRHLVRRRGQEARLRCSPMKGHSHVYWYRQLPEEGLKFMVYLQKENIIDESGMPKERFSAEFPKEGPSILRIQQVVRGDSAAYFCASSPPGHNEQFFGPGTRLTVL.

This rearrangement joins TRBV28 to TRBJ2-6; the D is unclear. CDR1 MDHEN and CDR2 SYDVKM come from the germline V gene. V was cut by 6 bases and J by 0 bases, with 9 bases left in between. CDR3 size: 15 residues. The CDR3: CASRSASSGANVLTF. The CDR3 bases are TGTGCCAGCAGGTCGGCTAGCTCTGGGGCCAACGTCCTGACTTTC.

The chain has TRBV5-1 and TRBJ2-7; 9 nucleotides match TRBD2. Germline lookup yields CDR1 SGHRS and CDR2 YFSETQ. J gave up 2 bases and V 4 bases, and 13 bases lay outside the gene matches. The CDR3 length is 17 residues. The CDR3 here is CASSPLKASGTTYEQYF. In DNA, the CDR3 is TGCGCCAGCAGCCCTCTAAAAGCTAGCGGGACTACCTACGAGCAGTACTTC.

The chain couples TRBV18 to TRBJ2-5, with unresolved D. The V gene's germline CDR1 is KGHSH and CDR2 LQKENI. This CDR3 contains 14 residues. With 0 bases removed from V and 1 base from J, the gap between germline ends came to 6 bases. CDR3 residues: CASSPPWTQETQYF. The CDR3, as DNA: TGTGCCAGCTCACCACCGTGGACCCAAGAGACCCAGTACTTC.

V gene TRBV7-6 combines with J gene TRBJ2-5; TRBD1 aligns across 7 bases. Trimming at V came to 4 bases and at J to 2 bases, leaving 4 bases not matched to a gene. CDR1 is SGHVS and CDR2 is FNYEAQ in the germline V gene. This CDR3 has 14 amino acids. The CDR3 reads CASSSGQAQETQYF. CDR3 in DNA: TGTGCCAGCAGCTCCGGACAGGCACAAGAGACCCAGTACTTC.

CDR3 DNA: TGTGCCAGCAGCGTAGGCAAGGGCCCCTACACCTTC. Residues: CASSVGKGPYTF. The V call is TRBV9, the J call TRBJ1-2; no reliable D call. Germline V gene data show CDR1 as SGDLS and CDR2 as YYNGEE. The CDR3 has 12 amino acids. Trimming cost V 0 bases and J 10 bases, with 10 bases left between them.

The genes are TRBV10-3 and TRBJ1-1; maybe TRBD1 (5 bases). The germline V gene encodes CDR1 ENHRY and CDR2 SYGVKD. This CDR3 region has 13 residues. The V end lost 0 bases, the J end lost 10 bases, and 12 bases lay between the germline ends. The CDR3 region is CAISESPPGGAFF. The DNA for the CDR3 is TGTGCCATCAGTGAGTCCCCCCCGGGGGGAGCTTTCTTT.

The chain uses TRBV2 and TRBJ1-2; 11 bases are a match to TRBD1. The CDR3 length is 14 residues. From germline, CDR1 is SNHLY and CDR2 FYNNEI. V lost 8 bases, J lost 4 bases, and 6 bases stayed unmatched. The DNA for the CDR3 is TGTGCCAGCGGCCGGACAGGGGGCGGCTATGGCTACACCTTC. Amino acids: CASGRTGGGYGYTF.